The next 19 T cell receptor beta chains were all read from a single sample in a study of shared clonotypes between healthy human individuals. The repertoire was sequenced with immunoSEQ multiplex PCR; TCRdb's copy has only in-frame clones and lacks some. The sample carries roughly 1,600,000 clones, 98% recorded once. The sample consisted of naive CD4+ T cells sorted from blood. Noted subset: CD45RA+ positively selected. The receptors were gathered from a man in his thirties or forties in good health.

With respect to this clone: Within the sample, other DNA sequences also encode this same CDR3. The J gene is TRBJ2-7, the V gene TRBV6-5; 9 nucleotides line up with TRBD1. This CDR3 comprises 15 residues. Germline V CDR1 and CDR2: MNHEY, SVGAGI. J was trimmed by 3 bases and V by 0 bases; bases with no gene match: 3. Here the CDR3 DNA reads TGTGCCAGCAGTTACTCGGGACAGGGAAGCTACGAGCAGTACTTC. This gives the protein CASSYSGQGSYEQYF.

The V call is TRBV9, the J call TRBJ2-1, with 9 bases fitting TRBD2. Germline values: CDR1 SGDLS, CDR2 YYNGEE. Trimming took 0 bases from V and 4 from J; bases not matched to a gene: 2. The CDR3 loop spans 15 amino acids. CDR3 nucleotide sequence: TGTGCCAGCAGCGTAGTAGCGGGAGCGTACAATGAGCAGTTCTTC. This sequence encodes CASSVVAGAYNEQFF.

This clone has just one count. V usage is TRBV7-2 and J usage is TRBJ2-7; 7 bases map to TRBD1. Germline V gene sequence: CDR1 SGHTA, CDR2 FQGNSA. The CDR3 is 14 residues long. The V and J ends lost 6 bases and 0 bases, in that order; junction bases with no gene match: 5. The CDR3 loop is CASRRQGSSYEQYF. In DNA form, the CDR3 reads TGTGCCAGCAGAAGACAGGGAAGCTCCTACGAGCAGTACTTC.

The chain uses TRBV5-1 and TRBJ2-7, with D perhaps TRBD1 (6 bases). CDR1 SGHRS and CDR2 YFSETQ come from the germline V gene. V was cut by 2 bases and J by 2 bases, with 20 bases left in between. The length of the CDR3 is 17 residues. CDR3 nucleotides: TGCGCCAGCAGCTTAGACCCACCGACAGGCCCAACCTACGAGCAGTACTTC. Encoded protein: CASSLDPPTGPTYEQYF.

The chain has TRBV5-8 and TRBJ2-3, with 8 bases matching TRBD1. After removal of 4 bases from V and 4 bases from J, the junction contained 5 bases not matched to a gene. CDR1 is SGHTS, CDR2 YDEGEE, per germline. The length of the CDR3 is 14 residues. CDR3 sequence (DNA): TGTGCCAGCAGCCTAGGACAGGGAGCAGATACGCAGTATTTT. It is translated as CASSLGQGADTQYF.

The rearrangement links TRBV28 to TRBJ1-4, with 7 nucleotides matching TRBD1. The CDR3 has 13 amino acids. With 4 bases clipped from V and 5 bases from J, the junction kept 1 base outside the gene matches. Germline assignment: CDR1 MDHEN and CDR2 SYDVKM. CDR3 sequence (DNA): TGTGCCAGCAGTTGGGACAGCAATGAAAAACTGTTTTTT. This sequence encodes CASSWDSNEKLFF. The full variable domain, its missing parts supplied by reference TRBV28 and TRBJ1-4, is DVKVTQSSRYLVKRTGEKVFLECVQDMDHENMFWYRQDPGLGLRLIYFSYDVKMKEKGDIPEGYSVSREKKERFSLILESASTNQTSMYLCASSWDSNEKLFFGSGTQLSVL.

The chain carries TRBV7-2 and TRBJ2-1; D gene ambiguous. Trimming removed 2 bases at V and 0 bases at J, with 11 bases between. CDR3 length equals 16 residues. Germline assignment: CDR1 SGHTA and CDR2 FQGNSA. The CDR3 sequence: CASSLLTLPSYNEQFF. DNA of the CDR3: TGTGCCAGCAGCTTACTTACCCTACCCTCCTACAATGAGCAGTTCTTC.

The J gene is TRBJ2-1, the V gene TRBV29-1; 9 nucleotides line up with TRBD2. Germline values: CDR1 SQVTM, CDR2 ANQGSEA. Trimming removed 5 bases from V and 7 bases from J; junction bases left unmatched: 12. There are 15 residues in the CDR3. CDR3 sequence: CSVYSSGRGHNEQFF. The CDR3 DNA reads as TGCAGCGTTTACAGTAGCGGGAGAGGGCATAATGAGCAGTTCTTC.

The rearrangement joins TRBV5-1 to TRBJ2-7; a possible D gene is TRBD2 (5 bases). Per germline, CDR1 SGHRS and CDR2 YFSETQ. This CDR3 spans 18 amino acids. V was clipped by 0 bases and J by 0 bases, with 19 bases between them. The CDR3 sequence is CASSLGRLGVFDSYEQYF. The CDR3 nucleotides are TGCGCCAGCAGCTTGGGGAGGCTCGGGGTCTTCGACTCCTACGAGCAGTACTTC. Complete variable domain (other parts from reference TRBV5-1 and TRBJ2-7): KAGVTQTPRYLIKTRGQQVTLSCSPISGHRSVSWYQQTPGQGLQFLFEYFSETQRNKGNFPGRFSGRQFSNSRSEMNVSTLELGDSALYLCASSLGRLGVFDSYEQYFGPGTRLTVT.

The rearrangement links TRBV4-1 to TRBJ2-7, with 9 bases aligning to TRBD1. Germline V CDR1 and CDR2: MGHRA, YSYEKL. This CDR3 is built from 16 residues. V gave up 5 bases and J gave up 2 bases; unmatched junction bases: 10. The CDR3 here is CASSIRGTGGTYEQYF. CDR3 coding DNA: TGCGCCAGCAGCATACGGGGTACAGGGGGCACCTACGAGCAGTACTTC.

This clone was counted once. The gene calls are TRBV28 and TRBJ2-7; D uncertain. Trimming pared 7 bases from V and 5 bases from J, leaving 12 bases between. Germline CDR1 MDHEN, CDR2 SYDVKM. CDR3 length: 12 residues. The CDR3 protein is CASKSNADEQYF. The DNA of the CDR3 is TGTGCCAGCAAATCGAATGCGGACGAGCAGTACTTC.

The chain recombines TRBV5-6 with TRBJ2-1, with D possibly being TRBD2 (6 bases). Trimming took 2 bases from V and 4 from J, leaving 13 bases between them. Germline loops: CDR1 SGHDT, CDR2 YYEEEE. This CDR3 spans 15 amino acids. The DNA of the CDR3 is TGTGCCAGCAGCTTTATCGGGAGTCGGTACAATGAGCAGTTCTTC. This translates into CASSFIGSRYNEQFF.

The V gene is TRBV7-9, the J gene TRBJ1-5, with D possibly TRBD1 on 6 matching bases. The germline V gene has CDR1 SEHNR and CDR2 FQNEAQ (reference sequence). The V gene lost 3 bases and the J gene lost 7 bases, with 7 bases spanning the gap. The length of the CDR3 is 12 residues. CDR3 DNA sequence: TGTGCCAGCAGCTTCGGGGGCCAGCCCCAGCATTTT. This sequence encodes CASSFGGQPQHF.

This clone was seen just once. The chain joins TRBV5-6 to TRBJ2-7, with 7 bases identical to TRBD1. Germline CDR1 is SGHDT and CDR2 is YYEEEE. The ends lost 4 bases at V and 4 bases at J; junction bases unmatched: 11. This CDR3 region has 15 residues. The CDR3 here is CASSPGDRLEYEQYF. The DNA of the CDR3 is TGTGCCAGCAGCCCCGGGGACAGACTTGAGTACGAGCAGTACTTC.

V usage is TRBV15 and J usage is TRBJ2-1; TRBD2 matches at 10 bases. CDR1 LNHNV and CDR2 YYDKDF come from the germline V gene (reference sequence). The V gene end was trimmed by 0 bases and the J gene end by 9 bases; junction bases not matched to a gene: 11. The CDR3 contains 17 residues. Written as DNA, the CDR3 is TGTGCCACCAGCAGAGATCTTGTAGCGGGAGGATTGGGTGAGCAGTTCTTC. Its protein is CATSRDLVAGGLGEQFF. Full variable domain (outside the CDR3, taken from reference TRBV15 and TRBJ2-1): DAMVIQNPRYQVTQFGKPVTLSCSQTLNHNVMYWYQQKSSQAPKLLFHYYDKDFNNEADTPDNFQSRRPNTSFCFLDIRSPGLGDTAMYLCATSRDLVAGGLGEQFFGPGTRLTVL.

The rearrangement uses TRBV5-1 and TRBJ2-5; 8 nucleotides agree with TRBD1. This CDR3 contains 16 residues. The trim removed 3 bases at V and 7 bases at J, leaving 14 bases unmatched. In germline, CDR1 is SGHRS, CDR2 YFSETQ. The CDR3 here is CASSSGQGRPEATQYF. CDR3 bases: TGCGCCAGCAGCTCCGGACAGGGACGACCAGAAGCGACCCAGTACTTC.

V and J are TRBV10-1 and TRBJ2-3; 7 nucleotides match TRBD2. Germline V CDR1 and CDR2: WNHNN, SYGVQD (reference sequence). V lost 3 bases and J lost 3; bases outside the gene matches: 9. There are 16 residues in the CDR3. The CDR3 protein is CASSDTFLGGTDTQYF. The CDR3 DNA reads as TGCGCCAGCAGTGACACCTTCCTGGGAGGGACAGATACGCAGTATTTT.

V gene TRBV7-9 combines with J gene TRBJ2-3, with 9 nucleotides matching TRBD2. Germline V gene data show CDR1 as SEHNR and CDR2 as FQNEAQ (reference sequence). V shed 8 bases, J shed 3 bases, and the junction held 6 bases outside the gene matches. The CDR3 is 14 amino acids. CDR3 sequence: CASQPSGGTDTQYF. The CDR3 DNA reads as TGTGCCAGCCAACCGAGCGGGGGGACAGATACGCAGTATTTT.

The gene calls are TRBV7-2 and TRBJ2-3; D is unresolved. Trimming took off 9 bases at V and 4 bases at J, with 8 bases between the two ends. Germline values: CDR1 SGHTA, CDR2 FQGNSA. CDR3 length: 11 residues. As DNA, the CDR3 is TGTGCCAGTTCCTGGCCAGATACGCAGTATTTT. This encodes CASSWPDTQYF.